This TCR beta chain was found in a study of blood T cell repertoires in COVID-19 (dated by TCRdb to 2020 to 2022). Background on the whole study: Samples covering the acute and convalescent phases of COVID-19 were provided by collaborators in the United States, Italy and Spain. The prospective study material was composed of cDNA or gDNA derived from T cells, B-cell-depleted T cells, or PBMCs. The dataset comprised deeply sampled blood TCRbeta repertoires from subjects exposed to, actively infected with, or recovered from COVID-19. The repertoires were released in a freely available public database meant as a resource for research on the immune response to SARS-CoV-2. The samples were drawn from the first 160 participants of the ongoing ImmuneRACE study and from 1,254 subjects provided by 6 global collaborators. Sample metadata almost always included a de-identified subject ID, COVID-19 status, age in years and sex. HLA class I and class II types, where available, came from metadata supplied by the sample provider rather than from assay-based typing. Study-level results and caveats: How much clinical and demographic metadata was included differed by source and by participant, and the metadata was provided uncurated.

The immunoSEQ Assay, a bias-controlled multiplex PCR, was used to amplify TCRbeta CDR3 regions from genomic DNA. As for how the authors treated the data: The number of nucleated cells in each sample was estimated by amplification of reference gene primers within the assay. Sequence reads were collapsed and filtered to measure the absolute abundance of every unique TCRbeta CDR3 rearrangement. For each sample, productive Simpson clonality was calculated as the square root of Simpson's diversity index across productive rearrangements. In its TCRdb copy, this immuneACCESS table keeps in-frame sequences only and misses some clones. Where compared with another copy, unresolved V genes explain less than half of these, and the others have no known cause. The V and J calls and clone size were taken over from that table, and D and trimming were inferred from the DNA. This sample comprises over 100,000 clones, approximately 85% of them detected only once. Under 8% of the sample lies in the top ten.

Each collaborating institution followed its own protocols to collect whole blood in K2EDTA tubes. Collaborator samples were shipped for TCRbeta analysis as frozen whole blood, isolated PBMCs, or DNA extracted from either sample type. From the cysteine up to the phenylalanine, the CDR3 has a length of 17 residues. Here the CDR3 DNA is all that survives: 51 bases in frame from base 1. V is pared back by 0 bases and J by 4 bases, with 16 bases lying between the germline termini. Based on the germline V gene, the CDR1 and CDR2 sequences are KGHSH and LQKENI. This clone was observed once. It has no known antigen specificity. No quality values exist for individual bases; no much larger clone is one base distant.

The clonotype originates from a man in his 70s with acute or convalescent COVID-19. The sequenced sample consisted of peripheral blood. The chain links TRBV18 with TRBJ1-5, and possibly TRBD1, on 5 matching bases. The sequence in DNA is TGTGCCAGCTCACCACCTCTGGGAGTGGAGGGGAATCAGCCCCAGCATTTT. Translated, this is CASSPPLGVEGNQPQHF.